Listed below are T cell receptor beta chains from one sample, sequenced in a study of CD8 T cells in Susac syndrome. TCRdb passed the immunoSEQ multiplex PCR reads through MiXCR, listing each CDR3 protein once. Altogether some 200,000 distinct CDR3 sequences are present, about 96% being singletons, with the ten largest covering 0.095%. Material: CD4+ T cells from PBMCs. These receptors originate from a human donor with multiple sclerosis. CDR3s include the opening cysteine and the closing phenylalanine or tryptophan. A D gene is named only where the DNA matches it firmly. Some rows mark clone size as missing; the rest say once, few, many or name a class of expanded clone.

J: TRBJ2-4; V: TRBV29-1; size: -; D: TRBD2; CDR3: CSVTRSGGYIQYF; DNA: TGCAGCGTTACCAGGAGCGGGGGTTACATTCAGTACTTC
J: TRBJ1-6; V: TRBV20-1; size: -; D: -; CDR3: CSVTGSGSPLHF; DNA: TGCAGTGTCACAGGGTCAGGTTCACCCCTCCACTTT
J: TRBJ2-1; V: TRBV5-6; size: -; D: -; CDR3: CASSLVQPGSLNEQFF; DNA: TGTGCCAGCAGCTTGGTCCAACCAGGAAGTCTCAATGAGCAGTTCTTC
J: TRBJ2-7; V: TRBV18; size: -; D: -; CDR3: CASSPRRLALYEQYF; DNA: TGTGCCAGCTCACCAAGGCGGCTAGCCCTATACGAGCAGTACTTC
J: TRBJ1-4; V: TRBV5-1; size: -; D: -; CDR3: CASSFFPAGSNEKLFF; DNA: TGCGCCAGCAGCTTCTTTCCGGCAGGTTCTAATGAAAAACTGTTTTTT
J: TRBJ2-7; V: TRBV19; size: once; D: -; CDR3: CASSIQISSYEQYF; DNA: TGTGCCAGTAGTATCCAAATTTCCTCCTACGAGCAGTACTTC
J: TRBJ2-7; V: TRBV5-6; size: -; D: -; CDR3: CASSLDLGDPYF; DNA: TGTGCCAGCAGCTTGGACCTTGGGGATCCGTACTTC
J: TRBJ1-2; V: TRBV9; size: -; D: -; CDR3: CASSVAGVRSNGYTF; DNA: TGTGCCAGCAGCGTAGCAGGAGTAAGGTCCAATGGCTACACCTTC
J: TRBJ2-7; V: TRBV20-1; size: -; D: TRBD2; CDR3: CSAKAASGRVNEQYF; DNA: TGCAGTGCTAAAGCCGCTAGCGGGAGGGTAAACGAGCAGTACTTC
J: TRBJ1-2; V: TRBV29-1; size: -; D: TRBD1; CDR3: CSVGQGAGGYTF; DNA: TGCAGCGTTGGACAGGGGGCCGGGGGCTACACCTTC
J: TRBJ2-1; V: TRBV9; size: -; D: -; CDR3: CASSVAIASSSYNEQFF; DNA: TGTGCCAGCAGCGTAGCCATTGCCTCGAGCTCCTACAATGAGCAGTTCTTC
J: TRBJ2-7; V: TRBV10-2; size: -; D: -; CDR3: CASSVTSSYEQYF; DNA: TGCGCCAGCAGTGTTACGAGCTCCTACGAGCAGTACTTC
J: TRBJ2-5; V: TRBV20-1; size: -; D: -; CDR3: CSARMYQETQYF; DNA: TGCAGTGCTAGAATGTACCAAGAGACCCAGTACTTC
J: TRBJ2-1; V: TRBV19; size: -; D: TRBD2; CDR3: CASSRVAGALYNEQFF; DNA: TGTGCCAGTAGTAGGGTTGCGGGAGCTCTCTACAATGAGCAGTTCTTC
J: TRBJ2-7; V: TRBV6-5; size: -; D: -; CDR3: CASSNTRNYEQYF; DNA: TGTGCCAGCAGTAATACACGAAACTACGAGCAGTACTTC
J: TRBJ2-7; V: TRBV7-9; size: -; D: TRBD2; CDR3: CASSGFGTSEQYF; DNA: TGTGCCAGCAGCGGTTTCGGGACTAGCGAGCAGTACTTC
J: TRBJ2-5; V: TRBV5-1; size: -; D: TRBD1; CDR3: CASSLGTARVQYF; DNA: TGCGCCAGCAGCCTAGGGACAGCAAGGGTCCAGTACTTC
J: TRBJ1-2; V: TRBV6-6; size: -; D: -; CDR3: CASTRDPQSGGYTF; DNA: TGTGCCAGCACTCGAGACCCCCAGAGCGGCGGCTACACCTTC
J: TRBJ1-2; V: TRBV11-2; size: -; D: -; CDR3: CASSPRTPEGYTF; DNA: TGTGCCAGCAGCCCCAGGACTCCGGAAGGCTACACCTTC
J: TRBJ1-1; V: TRBV29-1; size: -; D: TRBD1; CDR3: CSARGQQATEAFF; DNA: TGCAGCGCCAGGGGACAGCAGGCAACTGAAGCTTTCTTT
J: TRBJ1-1; V: TRBV2; size: once; D: TRBD1; CDR3: CASRTGRNTEAFF; DNA: TGTGCCAGTAGGACAGGGAGGAACACTGAAGCTTTCTTT
J: TRBJ2-1; V: TRBV6-5; size: -; D: TRBD1; CDR3: CASMSRDRNYNEQFF; DNA: TGTGCCAGCATGTCGAGGGACAGAAACTACAATGAGCAGTTCTTC
J: TRBJ2-7; V: TRBV30; size: -; D: TRBD2; CDR3: CAWSTRHRTNGGGRIPYEQYF; DNA: TGTGCCTGGAGTACGCGTCATCGGACTAACGGGGGAGGGAGAATACCCTACGAGCAGTACTTC
J: TRBJ2-5; V: TRBV20-1; size: -; D: -; CDR3: CSAGGPGAQETQYF; DNA: TGCAGTGCGGGGGGTCCAGGTGCCCAAGAGACCCAGTACTTC
J: TRBJ1-2; V: TRBV6-5; size: -; D: -; CDR3: CASSYYGAGYTF; DNA: TGTGCCAGCAGTTACTACGGGGCAGGCTACACCTTC
J: TRBJ1-2; V: TRBV5-4; size: -; D: -; CDR3: CASSLGGGGYTF; DNA: TGTGCCAGCAGCTTGGGTGGTGGTGGCTACACCTTC
J: TRBJ2-7; V: TRBV5-1; size: -; D: -; CDR3: CASSLAVKGDLAEQYF; DNA: TGCGCCAGCAGCTTGGCCGTAAAGGGGGATCTTGCCGAGCAGTACTTC
J: TRBJ2-7; V: TRBV28; size: -; D: -; CDR3: CASSSISEQYF; DNA: TGTGCCAGCAGTTCCATATCCGAGCAGTACTTC
J: TRBJ2-5; V: TRBV29-1; size: -; D: -; CDR3: CSGSREEETQYF; DNA: TGCAGCGGGAGCAGGGAGGAAGAGACCCAGTACTTC
J: TRBJ2-7; V: TRBV18; size: -; D: TRBD1; CDR3: CASSPLDRGHEQYF; DNA: TGTGCCAGCTCACCGCTCGACAGGGGGCACGAGCAGTACTTC
J: TRBJ1-5; V: TRBV15; size: -; D: -; CDR3: CATSRTNSNQPQHF; DNA: TGTGCCACCAGCAGAACCAACAGCAATCAGCCCCAGCATTTT
J: TRBJ2-7; V: TRBV9; size: -; D: -; CDR3: CARPTDRSYEQYF; DNA: TGTGCCAGACCGACTGACAGGTCCTACGAGCAGTACTTC
J: TRBJ1-5; V: TRBV20-1; size: -; D: TRBD1; CDR3: CSARGQVLSNQPQHF; DNA: TGCAGTGCTAGGGGACAGGTACTTAGCAATCAGCCCCAGCATTTT
J: TRBJ1-1; V: TRBV28; size: -; D: TRBD1; CDR3: CASSPGGWDTEAFF; DNA: TGTGCCAGCAGCCCAGGGGGATGGGACACTGAAGCTTTCTTT
J: TRBJ1-1; V: TRBV3-1; size: -; D: -; CDR3: CASSLPGGGVEEAFF; DNA: TGTGCCAGCAGCCTCCCGGGGGGAGGGGTAGAAGAAGCTTTCTTT
J: TRBJ1-2; V: TRBV30; size: -; D: -; CDR3: CAWEDRGGYTF; DNA: TGTGCCTGGGAGGACCGTGGTGGCTACACCTTC
J: TRBJ1-1; V: TRBV6-1; size: -; D: TRBD1; CDR3: CASIGGLNTEAFF; DNA: TGTGCCAGCATAGGGGGCCTGAACACTGAAGCTTTCTTT
J: TRBJ2-5; V: TRBV5-4; size: -; D: -; CDR3: CASSRYAAKTQYF; DNA: TGTGCCAGCAGCCGATACGCCGCCAAGACCCAGTACTTC
J: TRBJ2-2; V: TRBV12-3/TRBV12-4; size: -; D: -; CDR3: CASRGMDTGELFF; DNA: TGTGCCAGCAGGGGGATGGACACCGGGGAGCTGTTTTTT
J: TRBJ1-3; V: TRBV6-5; size: -; D: -; CDR3: CASSRTSGNTIYF; DNA: TGTGCCAGCAGTAGAACCTCTGGAAACACCATATATTTT
J: TRBJ2-6; V: TRBV25-1; size: -; D: -; CDR3: CASSDWGTGANVLTF; DNA: TGTGCCAGCAGTGACTGGGGGACTGGGGCCAACGTCCTGACTTTC
J: TRBJ2-1; V: TRBV30; size: -; D: -; CDR3: CAWSVLGPAVNEQFF; DNA: TGTGCCTGGAGTGTACTGGGCCCAGCGGTCAATGAGCAGTTCTTC
J: TRBJ1-1; V: TRBV30; size: -; D: -; CDR3: CAWGGYLGTEAFF; DNA: TGTGCCTGGGGGGGGTATCTCGGAACTGAAGCTTTCTTT
J: TRBJ1-1; V: TRBV30; size: -; D: -; CDR3: CAWTTGNTEAFF; DNA: TGTGCCTGGACTACGGGGAACACTGAAGCTTTCTTT
J: TRBJ1-2; V: TRBV3-1; size: -; D: -; CDR3: CASSPRKGSGYTF; DNA: TGTGCCAGCAGCCCAAGAAAAGGGAGCGGCTACACCTTC
J: TRBJ2-1; V: TRBV2; size: -; D: -; CDR3: CASSETRSSSYNEQFF; DNA: TGTGCCAGCAGCGAGACTCGTTCCAGCTCCTACAATGAGCAGTTCTTC
J: TRBJ2-7; V: TRBV11-2; size: -; D: TRBD2; CDR3: CASSLESGGVYEQYF; DNA: TGTGCCAGCAGCTTAGAATCGGGAGGTGTGTACGAGCAGTACTTC
J: TRBJ1-4; V: TRBV12-3/TRBV12-4; size: -; D: -; CDR3: CASSLGIPVREKLFF; DNA: TGTGCCAGCAGTTTAGGGATCCCAGTCAGGGAAAAACTGTTTTTT
J: TRBJ2-1; V: TRBV27; size: -; D: -; CDR3: CASSFSDLYEQFF; DNA: TGTGCCAGCAGTTTCTCCGACTTGTATGAGCAGTTCTTC
J: TRBJ2-7; V: TRBV29-1; size: -; D: -; CDR3: CSVAQVSYEQYF; DNA: TGCAGCGTTGCTCAGGTTTCCTACGAGCAGTACTTC